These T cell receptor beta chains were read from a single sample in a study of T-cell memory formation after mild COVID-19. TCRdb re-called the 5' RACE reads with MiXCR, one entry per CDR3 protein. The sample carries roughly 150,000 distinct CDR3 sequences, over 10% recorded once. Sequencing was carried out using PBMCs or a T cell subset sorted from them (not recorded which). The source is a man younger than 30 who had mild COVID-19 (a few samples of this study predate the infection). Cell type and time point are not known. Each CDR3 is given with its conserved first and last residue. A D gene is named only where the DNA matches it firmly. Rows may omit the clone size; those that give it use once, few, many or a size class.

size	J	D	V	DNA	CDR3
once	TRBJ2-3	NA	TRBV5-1	TGCGCCAGCAGCCCAACAATGGGGGGAGATACGCAGTATTTT	CASSPTMGGDTQYF
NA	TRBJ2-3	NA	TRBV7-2	TGTGCCAGCAGCTTAAAACGGGGGCAGTCAGATACGCAGTATTTT	CASSLKRGQSDTQYF
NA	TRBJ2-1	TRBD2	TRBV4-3	TGCGCCAGCAGCTCCCGGGGACTAGCCGCCTACAATGAGCAGTTCTTC	CASSSRGLAAYNEQFF
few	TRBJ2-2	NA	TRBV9	TGTGCCAGCACCTGGGGGGAGGCCGGGGAGCTGTTTTTT	CASTWGEAGELFF
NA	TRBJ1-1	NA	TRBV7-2	TGTGCCAGCAGCTCCTCCCCCGGGAACACTGAAGCTTTCTTT	CASSSSPGNTEAFF
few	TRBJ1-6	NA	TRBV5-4	TGTGCCAGCAGCTTTTTCCGTTCACCCCTCCACTTT	CASSFFRSPLHF
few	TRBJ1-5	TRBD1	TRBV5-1	TGCGCCAGCAGCTTAGTGAGACAGGGGGCCCTTTATAGCAATCAGCCCCAGCATTTT	CASSLVRQGALYSNQPQHF
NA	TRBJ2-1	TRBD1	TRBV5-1	TGCGCCAGCAGACCAGACAGGGGGTACTACAATGAGCAGTTCTTC	CASRPDRGYYNEQFF
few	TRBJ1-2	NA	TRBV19	TGTGCCAGCCGGGAGACTAACTATGGCTACACCTTC	CASRETNYGYTF
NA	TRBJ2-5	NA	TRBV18	TGTGCCAGCTCACCAACACGGACGGCACAGCAAGAGACCCAGTACTTC	CASSPTRTAQQETQYF
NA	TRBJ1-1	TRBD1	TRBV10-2	TGCGCCAGCGGGGACAGGGAGGTCACTGAAGCTTTCTTT	CASGDREVTEAFF
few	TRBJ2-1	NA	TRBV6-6	TGTGCCAGCAGTTACCGGGACACATACAATGAGCAGTTCTTC	CASSYRDTYNEQFF
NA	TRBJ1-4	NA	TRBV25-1	TGTGCCAGCAGTGACTCTATTCATAATGAAAAACTGTTTTTT	CASSDSIHNEKLFF
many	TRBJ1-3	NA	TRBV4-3	TGCGCCAGCAGCCAAGCGCGGACGGCTGGAAACACCATATATTTT	CASSQARTAGNTIYF
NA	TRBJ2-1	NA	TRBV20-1	TGCAGTGCTAGATCCCCGGTAACCGCCGCCTACAATGAGCAGTTCTTC	CSARSPVTAAYNEQFF
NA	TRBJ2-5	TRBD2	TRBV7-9	TGTGCCAGCAGCCAACCCGGGACTAGTTTTTCAAGAGAGACCCAGTACTTC	CASSQPGTSFSRETQYF
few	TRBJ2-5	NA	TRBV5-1	TGCGCCAGCAGCTTGGACGTCGGGGACCAGTACTTC	CASSLDVGDQYF
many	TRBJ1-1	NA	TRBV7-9	TGTGCCAGCAGCCCCCACAGCACTGAAGCTTTCTTT	CASSPHSTEAFF
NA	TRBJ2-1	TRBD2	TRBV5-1	TGCGCCAGCAGCCTTCCACTAGCGGGGGTTCGCAATGAGCAGTTCTTC	CASSLPLAGVRNEQFF
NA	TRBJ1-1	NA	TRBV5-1	TGCGCCAGCAGCTTTAGAGGGGGGAATTTTGAGGCTTCTGAAGCTTTCTTT	CASSFRGGNFEASEAFF
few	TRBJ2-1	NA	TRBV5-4	TGTGCCAGCAGCCCGGACTCGAGCTCCTACAATGAGCAGTTCTTC	CASSPDSSSYNEQFF
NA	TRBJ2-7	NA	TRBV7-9	TGTGCCAGCAGCTTAGCGGGGACCAATTACGAGCAGTACTTC	CASSLAGTNYEQYF
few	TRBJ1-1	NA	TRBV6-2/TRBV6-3	TGTGCCAGCAGGCCACAGGGGAACACTGAAGCTTTCTTT	CASRPQGNTEAFF
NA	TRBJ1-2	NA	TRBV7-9	TGTGCCAGCAGCTTAACAGGTCGCTATGGCTACACCTTC	CASSLTGRYGYTF
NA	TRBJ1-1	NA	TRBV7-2	TGTGCCAGCAGCTTAGCAGGGCTTGTAGGCACTGAAGCTTTCTTT	CASSLAGLVGTEAFF
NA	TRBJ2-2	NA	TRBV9	TGTGCCAGCAGCGTAGACAACACCGGGGAGCTGTTTTTT	CASSVDNTGELFF
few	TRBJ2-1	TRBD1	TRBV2	TGTGCCAGCACTCTGGACAGGGAAAATGAGCAGTTCTTC	CASTLDRENEQFF
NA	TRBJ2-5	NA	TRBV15	TGTGCCACCAGCAGAGGGCATCAAGAGACCCAGTACTTC	CATSRGHQETQYF
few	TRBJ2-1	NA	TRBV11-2	TGTGCCAGCAGCTTACCTAATTACAGGACCCCAAACAATGAGCAGTTCTTC	CASSLPNYRTPNNEQFF
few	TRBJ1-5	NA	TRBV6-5	TGTGCCAGCAGTTACTCGAGTGCCGATCAGCCCCAGCATTTT	CASSYSSADQPQHF
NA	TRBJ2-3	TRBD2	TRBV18	TGTGCCAGCTCCCAGTCTAGCGGGGGCACAGATACGCAGTATTTT	CASSQSSGGTDTQYF
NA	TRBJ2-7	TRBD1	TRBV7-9	TGTGCCAGCAGCTCGGTGACAGGGGTAAGCGAGCAGTACTTC	CASSSVTGVSEQYF
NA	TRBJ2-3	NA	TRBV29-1	TGCAGCGCCCGGTGGGATACGCAGTATTTT	CSARWDTQYF
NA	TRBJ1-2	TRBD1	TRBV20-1	TGCAGTGATAGAGATCCAAGACAGGGGGCTGGATATGGCTACACCTTC	CSDRDPRQGAGYGYTF
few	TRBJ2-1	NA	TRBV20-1	TGCAGTGCTAGTCGGGCCGGCTCCTACAATGAGCAGTTCTTC	CSASRAGSYNEQFF
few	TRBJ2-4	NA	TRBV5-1	TGCGCCAGCAGCTTGGAGGGGGTGCGGAAGTACTTC	CASSLEGVRKYF
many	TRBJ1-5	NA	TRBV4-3	TGCGCCAGCAGCCAAGGGGAGAATCAGCCCCAGCATTTT	CASSQGENQPQHF
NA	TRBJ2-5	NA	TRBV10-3	TGTGCCATCAGGGGGCCAGTGGGATCGACCCAGTACTTC	CAIRGPVGSTQYF
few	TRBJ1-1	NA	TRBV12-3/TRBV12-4	TGTGCCAGCAGCCGACAGGAGAGCGGAGCTTTCTTT	CASSRQESGAFF
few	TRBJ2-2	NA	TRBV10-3	TGTGCCAGCCGGGCCATAGAGGGGGCCGGGGAGCTGTTTTTT	CASRAIEGAGELFF
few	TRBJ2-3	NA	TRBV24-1	TGTGCCACCAGTGGAACGGACAAGTCCACAGATACGCAGTATTTT	CATSGTDKSTDTQYF
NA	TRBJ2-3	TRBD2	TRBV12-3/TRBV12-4	TGTGCCAGCAGTTTACTACTAGCGGGGGGCACAGATACGCAGTATTTT	CASSLLLAGGTDTQYF
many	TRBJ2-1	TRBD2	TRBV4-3	TGCGCCAGCAGCCAAGGTGGGGCGGCGGGGGACAATGAGCAGTTCTTC	CASSQGGAAGDNEQFF
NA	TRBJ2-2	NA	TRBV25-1	TGTGCCAGCAGCCCCCGGGTACACACCGGGGAGCTGTTTTTT	CASSPRVHTGELFF
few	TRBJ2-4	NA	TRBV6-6	TGTGCCAGCAGCCCCGGGACCCAGGGCCGTGTTCAGTACTTC	CASSPGTQGRVQYF
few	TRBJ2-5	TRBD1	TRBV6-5	TGTGCCAGCAGTTTCAACAGGGGCCAAGAGACCCAGTACTTC	CASSFNRGQETQYF
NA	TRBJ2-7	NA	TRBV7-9	TGTGCCAGCAGCTCGACTTCATACGAGCAGTACTTC	CASSSTSYEQYF
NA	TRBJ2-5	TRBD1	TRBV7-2	TGTGCCAGCAGCTCCTGGACAGGCGGGGAGACCCAGTACTTC	CASSSWTGGETQYF
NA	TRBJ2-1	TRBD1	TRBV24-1	TGTGCCACCAGTGATTCGGGACAGCGATCCCTGGGTGAGCAGTTCTTC	CATSDSGQRSLGEQFF